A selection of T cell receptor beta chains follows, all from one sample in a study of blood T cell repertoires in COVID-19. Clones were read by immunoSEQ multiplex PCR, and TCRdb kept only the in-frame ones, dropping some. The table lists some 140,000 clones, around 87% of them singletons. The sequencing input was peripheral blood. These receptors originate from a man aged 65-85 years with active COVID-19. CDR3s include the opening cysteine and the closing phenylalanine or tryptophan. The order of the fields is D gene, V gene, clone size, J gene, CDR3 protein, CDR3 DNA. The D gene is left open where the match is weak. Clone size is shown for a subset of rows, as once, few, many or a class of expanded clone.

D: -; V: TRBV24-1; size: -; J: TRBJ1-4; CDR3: CATPGERTNEKLFF; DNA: TGTGCCACCCCCGGGGAGAGGACTAATGAAAAACTGTTTTTT
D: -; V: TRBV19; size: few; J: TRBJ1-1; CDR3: CASSEQTLNTEAFF; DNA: TGTGCCAGTAGTGAACAGACCCTGAACACTGAAGCTTTCTTT
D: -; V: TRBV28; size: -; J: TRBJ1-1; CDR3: CASSLRKEGLRGKEIF; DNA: TGTGCCAGCAGTTTAAGGAAGGAGGGGCTCCGGGGAAAAGAAATCTTT
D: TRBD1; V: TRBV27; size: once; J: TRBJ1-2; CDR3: CASSLGQGGNGYTF; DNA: TGTGCCAGCTCACTCGGACAGGGAGGGAATGGCTACACCTTC
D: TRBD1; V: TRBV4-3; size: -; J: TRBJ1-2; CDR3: CASSQDRGGGYTF; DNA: TGCGCCAGCAGCCAGGACAGGGGCGGTGGCTACACCTTC
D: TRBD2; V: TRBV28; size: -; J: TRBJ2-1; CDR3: CASSFGLAENNEQFF; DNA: TGTGCCAGCAGTTTCGGGCTAGCGGAGAACAATGAGCAGTTCTTC
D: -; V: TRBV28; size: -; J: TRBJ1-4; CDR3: CASSPVTGGNEKLFF; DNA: TGTGCCAGCAGCCCGGTGACAGGAGGTAATGAAAAACTGTTTTTT
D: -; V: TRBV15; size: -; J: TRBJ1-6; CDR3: CATSREGVRRSSYNSPLHF; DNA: TGTGCCACCAGCAGAGAAGGGGTCCGACGGAGCTCCTATAATTCACCCCTCCACTTT
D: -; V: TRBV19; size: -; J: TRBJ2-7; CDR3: CASSASIYEQYF; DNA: TGTGCCAGTAGTGCATCTATCTACGAGCAGTACTTC
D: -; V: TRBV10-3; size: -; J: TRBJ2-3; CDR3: CAISESKEDTQYF; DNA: TGTGCCATCAGTGAGTCGAAAGAGGATACGCAGTATTTT
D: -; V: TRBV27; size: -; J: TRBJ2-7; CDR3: CASSLMGALGEQYF; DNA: TGTGCCAGCAGTTTAATGGGGGCGTTAGGGGAGCAGTACTTC
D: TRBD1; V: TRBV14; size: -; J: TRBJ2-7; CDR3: CASSHQGGSYEQYF; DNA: TGTGCCAGCAGCCATCAAGGGGGCTCGTACGAGCAGTACTTC
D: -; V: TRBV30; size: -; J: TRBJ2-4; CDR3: CAWRGTAKNIQYF; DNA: TGTGCCTGGAGGGGCACAGCCAAAAACATTCAGTACTTC
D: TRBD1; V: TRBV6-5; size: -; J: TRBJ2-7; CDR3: CATARTGPSYEQYF; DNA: TGTGCCACTGCTAGGACAGGCCCATCCTACGAGCAGTACTTC
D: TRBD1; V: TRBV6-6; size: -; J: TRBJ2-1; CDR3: CASRTGEYEQFF; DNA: TGTGCCAGCAGAACAGGGGAATATGAGCAGTTCTTC
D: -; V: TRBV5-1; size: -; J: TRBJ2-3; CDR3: CASSVGDSTDTQYF; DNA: TGCGCCAGCAGCGTCGGAGATAGCACAGATACGCAGTATTTT
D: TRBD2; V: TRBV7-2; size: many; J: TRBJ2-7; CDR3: CASSSLAGTSYEQYF; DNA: TGTGCCAGCAGCTCCTTAGCGGGGACATCCTACGAGCAGTACTTC
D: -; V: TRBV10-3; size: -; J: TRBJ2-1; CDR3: CAISGGSYNEQFF; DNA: TGTGCCATCAGTGGCGGCAGCTACAATGAGCAGTTCTTC
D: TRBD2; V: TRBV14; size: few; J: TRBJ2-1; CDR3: CASSRRTSVYNEQFF; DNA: TGTGCCAGCAGCCGACGGACTAGCGTCTACAATGAGCAGTTCTTC
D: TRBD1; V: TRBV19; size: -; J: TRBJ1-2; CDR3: CASSITSTGGAGYTF; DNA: TGTGCCAGTAGCATCACTTCGACAGGGGGTGCGGGCTACACCTTC
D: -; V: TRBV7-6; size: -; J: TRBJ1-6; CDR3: CASSLGQNYNSPLHF; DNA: TGTGCCAGCAGCTTAGGGCAGAATTATAATTCACCCCTCCACTTT
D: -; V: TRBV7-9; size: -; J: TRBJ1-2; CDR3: CASSPEGGGISGYTF; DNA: TGTGCCAGCAGCCCGGAGGGGGGGGGCATATCTGGCTACACCTTC
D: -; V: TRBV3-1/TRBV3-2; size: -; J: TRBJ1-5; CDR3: CASSEGARQPQHF; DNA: TGTGCCAGCAGTGAAGGGGCTCGACAGCCCCAGCATTTT
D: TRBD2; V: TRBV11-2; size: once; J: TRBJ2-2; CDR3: CASSFTSGRGTGELFF; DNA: TGTGCCAGCAGCTTTACTAGCGGGAGGGGGACCGGGGAGCTGTTTTTT
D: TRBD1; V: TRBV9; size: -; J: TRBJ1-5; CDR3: CASSVGGGAEQPQHF; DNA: TGTGCCAGCAGCGTAGGAGGGGGCGCGGAACAGCCCCAGCATTTT
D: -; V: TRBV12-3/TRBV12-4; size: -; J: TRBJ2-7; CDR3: CASSFQGTYEQYF; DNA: TGTGCCAGCAGTTTTCAGGGAACCTACGAGCAGTACTTC
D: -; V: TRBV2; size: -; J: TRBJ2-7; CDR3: CASSSDSVREQYF; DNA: TGTGCCAGCAGCTCCGACTCCGTGCGGGAGCAGTACTTC
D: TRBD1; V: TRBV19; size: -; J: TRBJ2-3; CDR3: CASSPTSGTGRHTDTQYF; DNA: TGTGCCAGTAGTCCGACCTCCGGGACAGGGCGACACACAGATACGCAGTATTTT
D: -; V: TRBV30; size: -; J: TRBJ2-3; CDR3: CAWSVLPRHTQYF; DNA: TGTGCCTGGAGTGTACTCCCCCGCCATACGCAGTATTTT
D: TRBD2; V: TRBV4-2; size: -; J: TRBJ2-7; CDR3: CASSQGLAGAYEQYF; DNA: TGTGCCAGCAGCCAGGGACTAGCGGGAGCCTACGAGCAGTACTTC
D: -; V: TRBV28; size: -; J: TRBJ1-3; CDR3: CASGEDGNTIYF; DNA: TGTGCCAGCGGGGAGGATGGAAACACCATATATTTT
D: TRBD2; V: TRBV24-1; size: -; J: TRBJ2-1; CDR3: CATSDRGTSGQPTLHEQFF; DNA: TGTGCCACCAGTGATCGAGGGACTAGCGGGCAACCAACCCTCCATGAGCAGTTCTTC
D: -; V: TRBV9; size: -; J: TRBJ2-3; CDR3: CASSVTQSTDTQYF; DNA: TGTGCCAGCAGCGTAACACAGAGCACAGATACGCAGTATTTT
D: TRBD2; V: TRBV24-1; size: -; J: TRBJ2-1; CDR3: CATSAAGLANRGDEQFF; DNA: TGTGCCACCAGTGCCGCGGGGCTAGCCAACCGGGGGGATGAGCAGTTCTTC
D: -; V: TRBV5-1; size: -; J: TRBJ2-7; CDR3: CASSSTAVSYEQYF; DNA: TGCGCCAGCAGCTCGACAGCAGTCAGCTACGAGCAGTACTTC